A single T cell receptor beta chain is shown here with its context. The antigen remains unidentified. Data came from immunoSEQ multiplex PCR; TCRdb stores just in-frame clones and leaves some out. This table has about 150,000 clones, around 95% appearing once. The data stem from a study of T cell responses to AZD1222 COVID-19 vaccine. Study context: Second doses at about 4 or about 12 weeks were pooled.

Points from the study as a whole: Clonal diversity was possibly underestimated, and white British individuals and females predominated among donors.

The receptor was isolated from an adult in good health. This specimen was peripheral blood, taken on day 0 of AZD1222 vaccination.

The CDR3 nucleotides read TGTGCCAGCAGCTCCCGGGACAGAGCTAACTATGGCTACACCTTC. It translates to CASSSRDRANYGYTF. V gene TRBV5-6 combines with J gene TRBJ1-2; 7 positions agree with TRBD1. Trimming took 3 bases from V and 0 from J; bases not matched to a gene: 5. The CDR3 is 15 residues long. Germline assignment: CDR1 SGHDT and CDR2 YYEEEE.